Described below is a single TCR beta chain sequence and its context. The antigen remains unidentified. The CDR3 consists of 17 residues. Trimming shortened V by 2 bases and J by 4 bases, and 20 bases separated the two germline ends. Germline V gene data show CDR1 as DFQATT and CDR2 as SNEGSKA (reference sequence). These data belong to a study of T-cell reconstitution after alpha-beta-depleted transplantation in children. Whole-study results and caveats: T-cell numbers and diversity, one year after transplant, stemmed largely from T cells that were newly produced. At around two months after transplant, the alpha-beta T cells were reportedly derived from several hundred expanded clones that came from non-depleted graft cells.

Preparation of the TCRbeta library involved a method that used unique molecular identifiers. TCRdb reprocessed the PCR reads with MiXCR, giving one entry per CDR3 protein. The sample lists about 980,000 distinct CDR3 sequences, roughly 29% occurring once. The receptor's source is a boy in the first two years of life who had a stem cell transplant for SCID, so the T cells may come from the graft donor. The chain joins TRBV20-1 to TRBJ2-2, with D tentatively TRBD1 or TRBD2 (5 bases each). Specimen: PBMCs, mostly from graft donor cells, collected 360 days after TCRalphabeta/CD19-depleted stem cell transplant. The CDR3 here is CSARSRLGLGGTGELFF. CDR3 in DNA: TGCAGTGCTAGATCCCGCCTTGGCCTTGGGGGCACCGGGGAGCTGTTTTTT.